These 22 T cell receptor beta chains came from one sample sequenced in a study of regulatory T cells in long-lasting Graves disease. Specified time point: persistent/refractory GD, antithyroid drugs over 5 years with positive TRAb. PBMC RNA was the source of the TCR library. The authors built TCR beta libraries using iRepertoire HTBI primers and Arm-PCR of CDR3 regions. MiXCR was run by TCRdb on the multiplex PCR reads, yielding one entry per CDR3 protein. This table holds about 470,000 distinct CDR3 sequences, less than 25% found once. The source was peripheral blood mononuclear cells (PBMCs), collected when the disease was refractory, from a patient treated with antithyroid drugs. Receptors were obtained from a female donor with Graves disease.

This clonotype showed up just a few times. This chain links TRBV5-1 with TRBJ2-2, with no clear D. Trimming shortened V by 5 bases and J by 0 bases, and 5 bases separated the two germline ends. Per germline, CDR1 SGHRS and CDR2 YFSETQ. The CDR3 contains 13 residues. DNA for the CDR3: TGCGCCAGCAGACAGACGAACACCGGGGAGCTGTTTTTT. This translates into CASRQTNTGELFF.

This clonotype has ten or more counts. CDR3 amino acids: CASSPLWEQYF. The CDR3 DNA is TGTGCCAGCAGCCCTTTGTGGGAGCAGTACTTC. The chain combines TRBV28 with TRBJ2-7; D is uncertain. With 6 bases removed from V and 7 bases from J, the gap between germline ends came to 10 bases. The CDR3 sequence is 11 residues long. The V gene's germline CDR1 is MDHEN and CDR2 SYDVKM.

The table lists this clonotype with a few counts. The chain couples TRBV2 to TRBJ2-1, with D hard to call. The germline V and J ends were trimmed by 6 bases and 5 bases, with 14 bases remaining between them. The CDR3 extends over 14 amino acids. The V gene's germline CDR1 is SNHLY and CDR2 FYNNEI. The CDR3 DNA follows: TGTGCCAGCAGCCTAGACCTGGGTGACAATGAGCAGTTCTTC. Its translation: CASSLDLGDNEQFF.

In its sample, this clonotype was seen many times. This chain uses TRBV29-1 with TRBJ2-7; no firm D call. CDR3 length equals 13 residues. Looked up from germline, CDR1 is SQVTM and CDR2 is ANQGSEA. The V end was cut by 8 bases, the J end by 0 bases, with 14 bases between. The CDR3 spells CSTKDVNSYEQYF. The CDR3 DNA follows: TGCAGCACCAAGGACGTAAACTCCTACGAGCAGTACTTC.

The CDR3 DNA reads TGTGCCAGTCCCGGATGGCCCCAACCCTACGAGCAGTACTTC. The encoded protein is CASPGWPQPYEQYF. The genes are TRBV14 and TRBJ2-7; D remains unclear. The CDR3 sequence is 14 residues long. Trimming left V 9 bases short and J 2 bases short, with 17 bases between. Germline V gene data show CDR1 as SGHDN and CDR2 as FVKESK.

This clonotype was seen at least ten times. The chain couples TRBV7-2 to TRBJ2-5; 9 bases align to TRBD2. The CDR3 covers 15 residues. J gave up 1 base and V 5 bases, and 5 bases lay outside the gene matches. Germline V gives CDR1 SGHTA, CDR2 FQGNSA. The CDR3 is CASSPGLASQETQYF. DNA of the CDR3: TGTGCCAGCAGCCCAGGACTAGCGAGCCAAGAGACCCAGTACTTC.

At least ten counts were recorded for this clonotype. The chain employs TRBV13 and TRBJ2-4; D might be TRBD1 or TRBD2, each matching 6 bases. The V end was cut by 5 bases, the J end by 5 bases, with 13 bases between. This CDR3 is 14 amino acids long. Germline V lookup: CDR1 PRHDT, CDR2 FYEKMQ (reference sequence). Here the CDR3 reads CASSGGTIQNIQYF. The CDR3 DNA follows: TGTGCCAGCAGCGGCGGGACAATTCAAAACATTCAGTACTTC.

A few counts support this clonotype. The V and J genes are TRBV15 and TRBJ2-2, with D possibly being TRBD1 or TRBD2 (5 bases each). Germline-derived CDR1 and CDR2 are LNHNV and YYDKDF (reference sequence). CDR3 length: 16 amino acids. Trimming shortened V by 1 base and J by 4 bases, and 13 bases separated the two germline ends. CDR3 residues: CATSRVSPGSTGELFF. CDR3 sequence (DNA): TGTGCCACCAGCAGAGTGTCACCAGGGAGCACCGGGGAGCTGTTTTTT.

This clonotype was counted at least ten times. The chain combines TRBV19 with TRBJ2-5, with TRBD1 identical over 10 bases. J lost 4 bases, V lost 4 bases, and 6 bases had no gene match. The germline V gene encodes CDR1 LNHDA and CDR2 SQIVND (reference sequence). The CDR3 is made up of 15 amino acids. CDR3 bases: TGTGCCAGTAGTAGCGGGCGGACAGGGGGAGAGACCCAGTACTTC. Protein sequence: CASSSGRTGGETQYF.

The table lists this clonotype with a count of one. The chain combines TRBV7-9 with TRBJ1-1; no clear D. Trimming stripped 1 base from V and 0 bases from J, with 9 bases between. The CDR3 has 15 amino acids. In germline, CDR1 is SEHNR, CDR2 FQNEAQ (reference sequence). CDR3 sequence reads: CASSLVLALNTEAFF. The CDR3 bases are TGTGCCAGCAGCTTAGTCCTGGCATTGAACACTGAAGCTTTCTTT. The variable domain in full, with the rest retrieved from reference TRBV7-9 and TRBJ1-1, is DTGVSQNPRHKITKRGQNVTFRCDPISEHNRLYWYRQTLGQGPEFLTYFQNEAQLEKSRLLSDRFSAERPKGSFSTLEIQRTEQGDSAMYLCASSLVLALNTEAFFGQGTRLTVV.

This clonotype occurred many times. The CDR3 DNA reads as TGTGCCGCTCGGGAGGCCCGGAGGAACGAGCAGTACTTC. It translates to CAAREARRNEQYF. The V and J genes are TRBV6-1 and TRBJ2-7, with 7 positions matching TRBD2. V dropped 11 bases and J dropped 5; count of bases not matched to a gene: 12. This CDR3 is 13 amino acids long. The germline V gene has CDR1 MNHNS and CDR2 SASEGT.

In its sample, this clonotype was seen many times. The chain carries TRBV13 and TRBJ2-7; TRBD2 aligns across 11 bases. After removal of 7 bases from V and 0 bases from J, the junction contained 2 bases not matched to a gene. This CDR3 region has 14 residues. Germline CDR1 and CDR2: PRHDT and FYEKMQ (reference sequence). CDR3: CASKTSGSSYEQYF. CDR3 DNA: TGTGCCAGCAAAACTAGCGGGAGCTCCTACGAGCAGTACTTC.

This clonotype was seen repeatedly, ten times or more. This rearrangement joins TRBV9 to TRBJ2-7, with 9 bases identical to TRBD1. Per germline, CDR1 SGDLS and CDR2 YYNGEE. Unmatched junction bases numbered 1, after V lost 0 bases and J lost 3 bases. The CDR3 spans 14 residues. The CDR3 DNA sequence: TGTGCCAGCAGCGTAGAGGACAGGGGCTACGAGCAGTACTTC. Protein product: CASSVEDRGYEQYF.

This clonotype is a singleton in its sample. This chain connects TRBV20-1 to TRBJ2-3; maybe TRBD2 (5 bases). The germline V gene encodes CDR1 DFQATT and CDR2 SNEGSKA (reference sequence). Trimming left V 4 bases short and J 6 bases short, with 20 bases between. This CDR3 spans 15 amino acids. In nucleotides, the CDR3 is TGCAGTGCTAAAGATTACCAACTGCCGGGGGATACGCAGTATTTT. This sequence encodes CSAKDYQLPGDTQYF.

The CDR3 nucleotides read TGCAGCGTTGAGATTAGCAACTACGAGCAGTACTTC. Translating gives CSVEISNYEQYF. This sequence joins TRBV29-1 and TRBJ2-7; D is unresolved. Between the trimmed V and J ends, which lost 3 bases and 3 bases, there was a span of 9 bases. In germline, CDR1 is SQVTM, CDR2 ANQGSEA. The CDR3 runs to 12 residues.

This clonotype was observed once. The chain combines TRBV7-9 with TRBJ2-7, with 7 bases matching TRBD2. Trimming cost V 4 bases and J 1 base; bases outside gene matches: 4. The CDR3 loop spans 14 amino acids. Germline-derived CDR1 and CDR2 are SEHNR and FQNEAQ (reference sequence). In DNA, the CDR3 is TGTGCCAGCAGCTCGGGAGCGGGATCCTACGAGCAGTACTTC. This sequence encodes CASSSGAGSYEQYF.

This clonotype has ten or more counts. The rearrangement links TRBV29-1 to TRBJ2-7; maybe TRBD1 (5 bases). CDR1 is SQVTM and CDR2 is ANQGSEA in the germline V gene. The CDR3 is 13 residues long. V lost 4 bases, J lost 2 bases, and 12 bases lay in between. CDR3 sequence reads: CSVAIQEPYEQYF. The CDR3 nucleotides are TGCAGCGTTGCAATACAGGAGCCCTACGAGCAGTACTTC.

A single count supports this clonotype. The rearrangement uses TRBV19 and TRBJ1-5; D gene uncertain. With 5 bases removed from V and 0 bases from J, the gap between germline ends came to 17 bases. The germline CDR1 and CDR2 sequences are LNHDA and SQIVND (reference sequence). This CDR3 has 17 residues. The CDR3 DNA reads TGTGCCAGTAGTGCCATGGGAGGAAACTATAGCAATCAGCCCCAGCATTTT. Amino acids: CASSAMGGNYSNQPQHF.

This chain uses TRBV27 with TRBJ2-4, with 11 bases matching TRBD1. The CDR3 has 16 residues. With 3 bases clipped from V and 4 bases from J, the junction kept 5 bases outside the gene matches. Germline V gene lookup returns CDR1 MNHEY and CDR2 SMNVEV (reference sequence). The CDR3 DNA is TGTGCCAGCAGTTTTATAGGGGACAGGGGGAAAAACATTCAGTACTTC. Its protein product is CASSFIGDRGKNIQYF.

The genes are TRBV6-1 and TRBJ1-2; D ambiguous. Germline assignment: CDR1 MNHNS and CDR2 SASEGT. V was shortened by 7 bases and J by 6 bases, with 15 bases between the two germline ends. This CDR3 contains 13 residues. The CDR3 DNA follows: TGTGCCAGCACCGCGAGGGCGTCTGATGGCTACACCTTC. Protein sequence: CASTARASDGYTF.

This clonotype was counted many times. The genes are TRBV20-1 and TRBJ1-2; the D is unclear. The ends were cut back, 3 bases at V and 4 bases at J, with 18 bases in the middle. CDR1 and CDR2 from the germline V gene are DFQATT and SNEGSKA (reference sequence). The CDR3 runs 15 residues. The CDR3 nucleotides are TGCAGTGCTAGTCCTCGGATGGGCGGTGGCTATGGCTACACCTTC. Protein product: CSASPRMGGGYGYTF.

The CDR3 DNA is TGCGCCAGCAGCCAAGCGGGAGGGCTGATCTACGAGCAGTACTTC. Its translation: CASSQAGGLIYEQYF. The chain has TRBV4-1 and TRBJ2-7, with 8 bases aligning to TRBD2. After removal of 1 base from V and 3 bases from J, the junction contained 5 bases not matched to a gene. Germline V gives CDR1 MGHRA, CDR2 YSYEKL. The CDR3 loop spans 15 amino acids.